The 13 T cell receptor beta chains listed next were all sequenced from one sample in a study of shared clonotypes between healthy human individuals. Data came from immunoSEQ multiplex PCR; TCRdb stores just in-frame clones and leaves some out. The repertoire holds approximately 500,000 clones, with around 96% as singletons. The sample consisted of naive CD4+ T cells sorted from blood. Subset denoted: CD45RA+ positively selected. Receptor source: a woman between 25 and 40 years old in good health.

The rearrangement uses TRBV12-2 and TRBJ2-7; TRBD2 reflects the table's D call only, with no check against the DNA. TRBV12-2 is classified as a pseudogene. CDR3 size: 18 residues. The CDR3 region is CASRFFRLAGTISYEQYF. CDR3 sequence (DNA): TGTGCAAGTCGCTTTTTTAGGCTAGCGGGAACAATCTCCTACGAGCAGTACTTC.

This clone has only one observation. CDR3 bases: TGTGCCACCAGCAGAGATATACGGGAAAACACTGAAGCTTTCTTT. The encoded protein is CATSRDIRENTEAFF. The V call is TRBV15, the J call TRBJ1-1, with D unresolved. Deletions cut 0 bases from V and 2 bases from J, with 10 bases between. Germline CDR1 and CDR2: LNHNV and YYDKDF (reference sequence). This CDR3 has 15 amino acids.

The chain recombines TRBV28 with TRBJ2-1; D may be TRBD1 or TRBD2 (5 bases each). The V and J ends lost 6 bases and 8 bases respectively, with 14 bases between them. The V gene's germline CDR1 is MDHEN and CDR2 SYDVKM. The CDR3 runs 13 residues. The CDR3: CASRGVGRYEQFF. In DNA form, the CDR3 reads TGTGCCAGCAGGGGGGTGGGGCGGTATGAGCAGTTCTTC. Complete variable domain (other parts from reference TRBV28 and TRBJ2-1): DVKVTQSSRYLVKRTGEKVFLECVQDMDHENMFWYRQDPGLGLRLIYFSYDVKMKEKGDIPEGYSVSREKKERFSLILESASTNQTSMYLCASRGVGRYEQFFGPGTRLTVL.

The chain recombines TRBV28 with TRBJ2-5, with unresolved D. Germline loops: CDR1 MDHEN, CDR2 SYDVKM. V lost 5 bases and J lost 1, with 14 bases in between. The CDR3 runs to 15 residues. CDR3 sequence (DNA): TGTGCCAGCAGTCCACAGCACACATCCCAAGAGACCCAGTACTTC. Amino acids: CASSPQHTSQETQYF.

V is TRBV7-8 and J is TRBJ1-1; maybe TRBD1 (5 bases). Germline V gene data show CDR1 as SGHVS and CDR2 as FQNEAQ. V shed 4 bases and J shed 5 bases, with 17 bases lying between them. The CDR3 sequence is 15 residues long. The DNA of the CDR3 is TGTGCCAGCAGCTCCACCCGGGGGGATCGTACTGAAGCTTTCTTT. This sequence encodes CASSSTRGDRTEAFF. The full variable domain, its missing parts supplied by reference TRBV7-8 and TRBJ1-1, is GAGVSQSPRYKVAKRGQDVALRCDPISGHVSLFWYQQALGQGPEFLTYFQNEAQLDKSGLPSDRFFAERPEGSVSTLKIQRTQQEDSAVYLCASSSTRGDRTEAFFGQGTRLTVV.

CDR3 nucleotides: TGTGCCAGCAGTGCCTTAGCCGGGTTCTATGGCTACACCTTC. Translation gives CASSALAGFYGYTF. The chain couples TRBV2 to TRBJ1-2; D is unclear. The CDR3 spans 14 residues. From germline, CDR1 is SNHLY and CDR2 FYNNEI. With 4 bases removed from V and 4 bases from J, the gap between germline ends came to 13 bases. The complete variable domain, with remaining parts taken from reference TRBV2 and TRBJ1-2, reads EPEVTQTPSHQVTQMGQEVILRCVPISNHLYFYWYRQILGQKVEFLVSFYNNEISEKSEIFDDQFSVERPDGSNFTLKIRSTKLEDSAMYFCASSALAGFYGYTFGSGTRLTVV.

Notes on this clone: Other nucleotide sequences in the sample specify the same CDR3. The genes are TRBV18 and TRBJ2-3; maybe TRBD2 (6 bases). The CDR3 sequence is 15 residues long. In germline, CDR1 is KGHSH, CDR2 LQKENI. V was shortened by 0 bases and J by 0 bases, with 7 bases between the two germline ends. The CDR3 protein is CASSPPGLSTDTQYF. DNA for the CDR3: TGTGCCAGCTCACCACCGGGACTTAGCACAGATACGCAGTATTTT.

This chain joins TRBV5-1 and TRBJ2-7; 8 bases fit TRBD2. Germline V gene lookup returns CDR1 SGHRS and CDR2 YFSETQ. CDR3 length equals 16 residues. Trimming at V came to 3 bases and at J to 9 bases, leaving 17 bases not matched to a gene. The CDR3 nucleotides read TGCGCCAGCAGCTCGGCCGCGGGAGGCCCCCCAAGGGGGCAGTACTTC. Its protein product is CASSSAAGGPPRGQYF. The variable domain in full, with the rest retrieved from reference TRBV5-1 and TRBJ2-7, is KAGVTQTPRYLIKTRGQQVTLSCSPISGHRSVSWYQQTPGQGLQFLFEYFSETQRNKGNFPGRFSGRQFSNSRSEMNVSTLELGDSALYLCASSSAAGGPPRGQYFGPGTRLTVT.

V usage is TRBV18 and J usage is TRBJ2-1, with TRBD1 identical over 10 bases. The CDR3 runs to 15 residues. With V trimmed by 3 bases and J by 5 bases, 4 bases remained unmatched. The germline CDR1 and CDR2 sequences are KGHSH and LQKENI. The CDR3 bases are TGTGCCAGCTCACCTAGACAGGGGGCGGACAATGAGCAGTTCTTC. Protein sequence: CASSPRQGADNEQFF.

Note on this clone: The sample carries other DNA sequences with the same CDR3. This chain uses TRBV28 with TRBJ2-7, with D possibly called TRBD1 or TRBD2 (6 bases each). Germline V gene lookup returns CDR1 MDHEN and CDR2 SYDVKM. Trimming removed 6 bases from V and 3 bases from J, with 12 bases in between. This CDR3 is 13 amino acids long. Here the CDR3 DNA reads TGTGCCAGCAGCCTAGGGGGAGGCTACGAGCAGTACTTC. Its protein is CASSLGGGYEQYF.

CDR3: CASSLWSTGANVLTF. DNA of the CDR3: TGTGCCAGCAGTTTATGGAGTACCGGGGCCAACGTCCTGACTTTC. The genes are TRBV28 and TRBJ2-6; no reliable D call. The CDR3 totals 15 residues. Germline CDR1 is MDHEN and CDR2 is SYDVKM. V lost 0 bases and J 4 bases, leaving 7 bases between the germline ends.

The chain combines TRBV7-9 with TRBJ2-1, with 9 bases aligning to TRBD2. CDR3 length: 14 residues. CDR1 and CDR2 from the germline V gene are SEHNR and FQNEAQ (reference sequence). Unmatched junction bases numbered 7, after V lost 3 bases and J lost 10 bases. The CDR3 DNA reads as TGTGCCAGCAGCTTCCTTAGCGGGAGTGGAGAGCAGTTCTTC. It codes for CASSFLSGSGEQFF.

The chain employs TRBV27 and TRBJ1-4; 7 bases line up with TRBD1. In germline, CDR1 is MNHEY, CDR2 SMNVEV (reference sequence). The V gene end was trimmed by 1 base and the J gene end by 8 bases; junction bases not matched to a gene: 10. This CDR3 contains 16 residues. CDR3 in amino acids: CASSLYRGGTVEKLFF. For the CDR3, the DNA is TGTGCCAGCAGTTTATACCGTGGCGGGACAGTAGAAAAACTGTTTTTT.